Each of the 8 T cell receptor beta chains below was sequenced from the same sample in a study of T cell clonotyping in hematopoietic cell transplantation (TCRdb year 2021). The time point label of this sample denotes: recipient sample about 28 days before transplant, after cytoreduction. Library prep was done by the immunoSEQ multiplex PCR assay. Here the immuneACCESS table is served through TCRdb, limited to in-frame sequences with V and J called. Missing clones are a known gap in these copies; in checked studies unresolved V genes cover under half, and the rest lacks a known reason. This sample has more than 70,000 clones in its table, and almost 97% of those were observed once. Of the sample, around 1.5% is held by the ten largest clones. The sample was peripheral blood mononuclear cells, taken before stem cell transplant. Receptors were obtained from a woman aged 45-60 years with acute myeloid leukemia. Some clones in this sample may be carry-over from other donors' samples.

The chain uses TRBV19 and TRBJ1-3; perhaps TRBD1 as D (6 bases). The CDR3 sequence is 20 residues long. Germline V gene lookup returns CDR1 LNHDA and CDR2 SQIVND (reference sequence). Trimming removed 6 bases at V and 0 bases at J, with 27 bases between. The CDR3 DNA is TGTGCCAGTAGCCTAAGGGGGGGACTCGGACGCACCAGCTCTGGAAACACCATATATTTT. Its translation is CASSLRGGLGRTSSGNTIYF.

V gene TRBV10-1 combines with J gene TRBJ2-3; D is unresolved. Trimming removed 2 bases from V and 4 bases from J, with 16 bases in between. CDR1 and CDR2 (germline): WNHNN, SYGVQD (reference sequence). The CDR3 runs 16 residues. The CDR3 protein is CASSEGRAPAADTQYF. The CDR3 DNA follows: TGCGCCAGCAGTGAGGGCCGAGCGCCCGCCGCAGATACGCAGTATTTT.

The chain employs TRBV19 and TRBJ1-2; possibly TRBD1 for D (6 bases). Germline lookup yields CDR1 LNHDA and CDR2 SQIVND (reference sequence). The CDR3 consists of 14 residues. Trimming stripped 4 bases from V and 6 bases from J, with 15 bases between. The CDR3 sequence is CASSTSSTGHGYTF. The CDR3 DNA reads as TGTGCCAGTAGTACCTCATCGACAGGCCATGGCTACACCTTC.

The chain couples TRBV7-6 to TRBJ2-3, with 7 bases identical to TRBD1. Germline values: CDR1 SGHVS, CDR2 FNYEAQ. The CDR3 is 15 residues long. With 5 bases clipped from V and 1 base from J, the junction kept 6 bases outside the gene matches. DNA of the CDR3: TGTGCCAGCAGCATAGGGGGCTTGCGCACAGATACGCAGTATTTT. This gives the protein CASSIGGLRTDTQYF.

The chain is built from TRBV2 and TRBJ1-1; D is unclear. The V end lost 5 bases, the J end lost 8 bases, and 18 bases lay between the germline ends. Germline V gene lookup returns CDR1 SNHLY and CDR2 FYNNEI. This CDR3 is 14 amino acids long. CDR3 sequence (DNA): TGTGCCAGCAGTTTAGGTCGGGGTTTGGGGGAAGCTTTCTTT. As protein: CASSLGRGLGEAFF.

The chain carries TRBV6-6 and TRBJ2-2; D unresolved. Germline V gives CDR1 MNHNY, CDR2 SVGAGI (reference sequence). V lost 4 bases, J lost 3 bases, and 6 bases lay in between. CDR3 size: 13 residues. In DNA form, the CDR3 reads TGTGCCAGCAGTTGGGTGGACACCGGGGAGCTGTTTTTT. Protein product: CASSWVDTGELFF.

This sequence joins TRBV7-2 and TRBJ2-7; D ambiguous. Germline CDR1 SGHTA, CDR2 FQGNSA. This CDR3 comprises 14 residues. Trimming took 1 base from V and 6 from J, leaving 13 bases between them. The CDR3 DNA follows: TGTGCCAGCAGCTTAGAACTATCTCGGTTCGAGCAGTACTTC. It yields the protein CASSLELSRFEQYF.

To note about this clone: The same CDR3 also results from other DNA sequences found in this sample. V usage is TRBV20-1 and J usage is TRBJ2-3; no clear D gene. The CDR3 contains 11 residues. Trimming removed 6 bases at V and 2 bases at J, with 6 bases between. Per germline, CDR1 DFQATT and CDR2 SNEGSKA (reference sequence). The CDR3 coding sequence is TGCAGTGCGACGGACACAGATACGCAGTATTTT. Translating it yields CSATDTDTQYF.